The 3 T cell receptor beta chains given below trace back to one sample, sequenced in a study of blood T cell repertoires in COVID-19. Sequencing was performed with immunoSEQ multiplex PCR; in TCRdb, only in-frame clones are kept and a portion is missing. Of under 250,000 clones in the sample, roughly nine tenths were seen once. The sequenced material came from PBMCs or T cells enriched from blood (not recorded which). These receptors came from a woman aged 18-29 years in a cohort exposed to, infected with or recovered from COVID-19 (not recorded which).

The J gene is TRBJ2-5, the V gene TRBV2; 7 nucleotides line up with TRBD2. There are 13 residues in the CDR3. Looked up from germline, CDR1 is SNHLY and CDR2 is FYNNEI. The junction had 6 bases not matched to a gene; V was cut back by 8 bases and J by 3 bases. The CDR3 protein is CASANGGEETQYF. The CDR3 DNA reads TGTGCCAGCGCTAATGGGGGGGAAGAGACCCAGTACTTC.

V usage is TRBV7-3 and J usage is TRBJ2-5; D call uncertain. V dropped 6 bases and J dropped 5 bases, with 16 bases sitting between them. Germline CDR1 and CDR2: SGHTA and FQGTGA. This CDR3 comprises 14 residues. CDR3: CASSFDPRPETQYF. The CDR3 nucleotides read TGTGCCAGCAGTTTCGACCCCAGGCCGGAGACCCAGTACTTC.

The gene calls are TRBV11-2 and TRBJ1-1; D gene ambiguous. CDR3 length: 13 amino acids. V gave up 4 bases and J gave up 4 bases, with 10 bases separating them. The germline gives CDR1 SGHAT, CDR2 FQNNGV. The CDR3 DNA is TGTGCCAGCAGCTACGGGTCTTCCACTGAAGCTTTCTTT. Translated, it gives CASSYGSSTEAFF. The whole variable domain, filled in from reference TRBV11-2 and TRBJ1-1, reads EAGVAQSPRYKIIEKRQSVAFWCNPISGHATLYWYQQILGQGPKLLIQFQNNGVVDDSQLPKDRFSAERLKGVDSTLKIQPAKLEDSAVYLCASSYGSSTEAFFGQGTRLTVV.